Listed below are T cell receptor beta chains from one sample, sequenced in a study of blood T cell repertoires in COVID-19. The method was immunoSEQ multiplex PCR; TCRdb's version includes in-frame clones alone and lacks a portion of them. The sample shows fewer than 350,000 clones, roughly 85% of them seen only once. The specimen sequenced was PBMCs or T cells enriched from blood (not recorded which). These receptor sequences come from a man younger than 40 who had recovered from COVID-19. The CDR3 runs from the conserved cysteine through the conserved F or W. D genes are given only for firm matches. Rows give clone size only sometimes, using once, few, many, or a class for an expanded clone.

d_gene	abundance	v_gene	j_gene	CDR3aa	CDR3nt
TRBD1	-	TRBV11-2	TRBJ1-1	CASSLISRDRGHVGTEAFF	TGTGCCAGCAGCCTTATCTCCCGAGACAGGGGGCACGTGGGCACTGAAGCTTTCTTT
-	once	TRBV5-4	TRBJ2-7	CASSLEYEQYF	TGTGCCAGCAGCCTCGAGTACGAGCAGTACTTC
-	-	TRBV7-9	TRBJ1-2	CASSSGHVETYGYTF	TGTGCCAGCAGCTCCGGACACGTAGAGACCTATGGCTACACCTTC
-	-	TRBV6-2/TRBV6-3	TRBJ2-7	CASSLGPRRNPYF	TGTGCCAGCAGTCTTGGGCCCAGGAGGAACCCGTACTTC
-	many	TRBV4-1	TRBJ1-6	CASSQERTIQPLHF	TGCGCCAGCAGCCAAGAAAGAACAATCCAACCCCTCCACTTT
TRBD1	-	TRBV18	TRBJ1-2	CASSPQTGGRDYGYTF	TGTGCCAGCTCACCACAGACAGGGGGCCGGGACTATGGCTACACCTTC
-	-	TRBV4-2	TRBJ1-6	CASSQDLTVAITNSPLHF	TGTGCCAGCAGCCAAGACCTAACCGTCGCCATAACTAATTCACCCCTCCACTTT
TRBD1	-	TRBV4-1	TRBJ1-3	CASSTGVSGNTIYF	TGCGCCAGTAGTACAGGGGTCTCTGGAAACACCATATATTTT
TRBD1	-	TRBV30	TRBJ1-2	CAWQGQGAKFGYTF	TGTGCCTGGCAAGGACAGGGGGCAAAATTTGGCTACACCTTC
-	-	TRBV29-1	TRBJ2-3	CSVGAGPNTDTQYF	TGCAGCGTTGGTGCCGGTCCCAACACAGATACGCAGTATTTT
-	-	TRBV27	TRBJ2-1	CASSPPHSYNEQFF	TGTGCCAGCAGTCCTCCTCATAGCTACAATGAGCAGTTCTTC
-	few	TRBV30	TRBJ1-4	CAWAAGSSAEKLFF	TGTGCCTGGGCGGCGGGAAGTTCAGCTGAAAAACTGTTTTTT
-	-	TRBV29-1	TRBJ1-2	CSVESQGHGYTF	TGCAGCGTTGAAAGCCAGGGCCATGGCTACACCTTC
-	-	TRBV4-2	TRBJ2-2	CASSHQGNTGELFF	TGTGCCAGCAGCCACCAGGGGAACACCGGGGAGCTGTTTTTT
-	few	TRBV10-3	TRBJ1-3	CAINGDSGNTIYF	TGTGCCATCAACGGGGACTCTGGAAACACCATATATTTT
-	-	TRBV19	TRBJ1-6	CASRGTGSSYNSPLHF	TGTGCCAGTCGGGGAACAGGGAGCTCCTATAATTCACCCCTCCACTTT
TRBD2	-	TRBV2	TRBJ2-3	CASSEGRGGTDTQYF	TGTGCCAGCAGCGAGGGGCGGGGGGGCACAGATACGCAGTATTTT
TRBD1	once	TRBV19	TRBJ1-2	CASSSRQGALYGYTF	TGTGCCAGTAGTTCTCGACAGGGGGCTCTTTACGGCTACACCTTC
-	-	TRBV10-2	TRBJ1-5	CASSESSRSNQPQHF	TGCGCCAGCAGTGAGTCGAGCAGGTCCAATCAGCCCCAGCATTTT
-	-	TRBV6-1	TRBJ2-7	CASSEFGGTYEQYF	TGTGCCAGCAGTGAATTTGGGGGGACCTACGAGCAGTACTTC
-	-	TRBV5-6	TRBJ2-4	CASSSPTALAKNIQYF	TGTGCCAGCAGTTCTCCGACAGCTTTAGCCAAAAACATTCAGTACTTC
-	once	TRBV7-2	TRBJ2-7	CASSLPGLHSTQYF	TGTGCCAGCAGCTTGCCGGGACTCCATTCCACGCAGTACTTC
-	-	TRBV2	TRBJ1-4	CASAGTVNEKLFF	TGTGCCAGTGCCGGAACAGTTAATGAAAAACTGTTTTTT
-	-	TRBV30	TRBJ2-7	CAWSQGYEQYF	TGTGCCTGGAGCCAGGGCTACGAGCAGTACTTC
-	-	TRBV2	TRBJ2-5	CASTERTDQETQYF	TGTGCCAGCACCGAAAGGACAGACCAAGAGACCCAGTACTTC
TRBD1	-	TRBV5-1	TRBJ2-5	CASSSTGAQETQYF	TGCGCCAGCAGCTCAACAGGGGCCCAAGAGACCCAGTACTTC
-	-	TRBV30	TRBJ2-7	CAWRPASSYEQYF	TGTGCCTGGAGGCCCGCCAGCTCCTACGAGCAGTACTTC
TRBD2	few	TRBV7-9	TRBJ2-1	CASSPFSGGNNEQFF	TGTGCCAGCAGCCCGTTTAGCGGGGGTAACAATGAGCAGTTCTTC
-	few	TRBV19	TRBJ1-2	CASKAGTIFFGAYGYTF	TGTGCCAGTAAAGCCGGGACAATTTTTTTCGGGGCATATGGCTACACCTTC